These 17 T cell receptor beta chains originate from one sample sequenced in a study of OX40 agonist ivuxolimab in advanced cancers. Data came from immunoSEQ multiplex PCR; TCRdb stores just in-frame clones and leaves some out. The profile shows 65,000 to 85,000 clones, approximately 88% of them singletons. The specimen was CD4+ or CD8+ T cells sorted from blood, collected in a trial of the OX40 agonist ivuxolimab. The source is an adult with an advanced solid tumor such as melanoma, head and neck, liver or kidney cancer.

V and J are TRBV7-9 and TRBJ2-3, with D unresolved. Germline values: CDR1 SEHNR, CDR2 FQNEAQ (reference sequence). Trimming pared 0 bases from V and 13 bases from J, leaving 8 bases between. This CDR3 comprises 11 residues. The CDR3 nucleotides read TGTGCCAGCAGCTTAGCGGGTGGGGAGTATTTT. Translated, it gives CASSLAGGEYF.

The J gene is TRBJ1-5, the V gene TRBV5-6, with D possibly TRBD1 on 6 matching bases. The V end lost 1 base, the J end lost 4 bases, and 9 bases lay between the germline ends. In germline, CDR1 is SGHDT, CDR2 YYEEEE. The CDR3 runs 14 residues. The CDR3 is CASSLRGNNQPQHF. DNA of the CDR3: TGTGCCAGCAGCTTGAGGGGGAATAATCAGCCCCAGCATTTT.

The chain employs TRBV5-1 and TRBJ1-6, with D tentatively TRBD1 (5 bases). Between the trimmed V and J ends, which lost 1 base and 10 bases, there was a span of 18 bases. Germline lookup yields CDR1 SGHRS and CDR2 YFSETQ. The CDR3 covers 16 residues. As DNA, the CDR3 is TGCGCCAGCAGCTTGCTTTCAGGGAAGGACGGCTCACCCCTCCACTTT. It translates to CASSLLSGKDGSPLHF.

The chain joins TRBV28 to TRBJ2-3; the D gene is possibly TRBD2 (6 bases). This CDR3 spans 16 amino acids. Germline values: CDR1 MDHEN, CDR2 SYDVKM. V was cut by 3 bases and J by 4 bases, with 17 bases left in between. The CDR3 reads CASSFGRGMRADTQYF. Written as DNA, the CDR3 is TGTGCCAGCAGTTTCGGCCGGGGGATGCGAGCAGATACGCAGTATTTT.

This chain uses TRBV19 with TRBJ1-5; TRBD1 matches 8 bases. Trimming removed 3 bases from V and 6 bases from J; junction bases left unmatched: 10. The CDR3 loop spans 16 amino acids. CDR1 LNHDA and CDR2 SQIVND come from the germline V gene (reference sequence). CDR3 residues: CASSILTGQGTQPQHF. CDR3 coding DNA: TGTGCCAGTAGTATTCTTACCGGACAGGGAACTCAGCCCCAGCATTTT.

V and J are TRBV5-5 and TRBJ1-2; no definite D call. Trimming stripped 5 bases from V and 5 bases from J, with 13 bases between. Germline V gives CDR1 SGHKS, CDR2 YYEKEE (reference sequence). There are 13 residues in the CDR3. CDR3 coding DNA: TGTGCCAGCAGAAGGACGTATGATTATGGCTACACCTTC. As protein: CASRRTYDYGYTF.

The chain couples TRBV11-2 to TRBJ2-1; the D is unclear. Germline lookup yields CDR1 SGHAT and CDR2 FQNNGV. The CDR3 is made up of 14 amino acids. Trimming stripped 5 bases from V and 2 bases from J, with 10 bases between. The CDR3 DNA sequence: TGTGCCAGCAGCCCGCCTTTCACCTACAATGAGCAGTTCTTC. This translates into CASSPPFTYNEQFF.

This clone was counted only a few times. The chain links TRBV5-1 to TRBJ2-2, with D unclear. This CDR3 is 14 amino acids long. Trimming stripped 4 bases from V and 0 bases from J, with 7 bases between. The V gene's germline CDR1 is SGHRS and CDR2 YFSETQ. DNA of the CDR3: TGCGCCAGCAGCGAGGCCACGAACACCGGGGAGCTGTTTTTT. It codes for CASSEATNTGELFF.

The chain has TRBV7-9 and TRBJ1-4; no firm D call. V shed 2 bases and J shed 8 bases, with 12 bases lying between them. The CDR3 covers 14 residues. Looked up from germline, CDR1 is SEHNR and CDR2 is FQNEAQ (reference sequence). This CDR3 is CASSLPGVEEKLFF. The DNA of the CDR3 is TGTGCCAGCAGCTTACCCGGGGTGGAGGAAAAACTGTTTTTT.

The V gene is TRBV5-5, the J gene TRBJ1-4; no definite D call. Looked up from germline, CDR1 is SGHKS and CDR2 is YYEKEE (reference sequence). The length of the CDR3 is 12 residues. Trimming left V 3 bases short and J 8 bases short, with 8 bases between. CDR3 residues: CASSSAEEKLFF. Written as DNA, the CDR3 is TGTGCCAGCAGCTCCGCGGAGGAAAAACTGTTTTTT.

The genes are TRBV18 and TRBJ2-3, with 7 bases aligning to TRBD1. V lost 6 bases to trimming and J lost 3 bases; unmatched junction nucleotides: 9. Germline CDR1 reads KGHSH; CDR2 reads LQKENI. The CDR3 sequence is 15 residues long. Here the CDR3 reads CASSPTGVETDTQYF. CDR3 nucleotides: TGTGCCAGCTCGCCAACAGGGGTCGAGACAGATACGCAGTATTTT.

Only a few counts were recorded for this clone. The rearrangement uses TRBV6-1 and TRBJ2-7; D gene unclear. The CDR3 totals 13 residues. V lost 3 bases to trimming and J lost 8 bases, with 14 bases between them. Germline V gene lookup returns CDR1 MNHNS and CDR2 SASEGT. Here the CDR3 reads CASSEAQTEQQYF. CDR3 nucleotide sequence: TGTGCCAGCAGTGAGGCCCAGACTGAGCAGCAGTACTTC.

The chain recombines TRBV29-1 with TRBJ2-1, with 7 bases fitting TRBD1. Germline values: CDR1 SQVTM, CDR2 ANQGSEA. The CDR3 extends over 14 amino acids. J gave up 1 base and V 4 bases, and 4 bases lay outside the gene matches. CDR3 sequence (DNA): TGCAGCGTTGGAGGGGGCGGTTCCTACAATGAGCAGTTCTTC. This codes for CSVGGGGSYNEQFF.

The chain combines TRBV6-6 with TRBJ1-6, with a possible D match to TRBD1 (5 bases). The CDR3 sequence is 15 residues long. V was clipped by 4 bases and J by 7 bases, with 14 bases between them. Germline CDR1 MNHNY, CDR2 SVGAGI (reference sequence). CDR3 in amino acids: CASSFLDRHNSPLHF. The CDR3 region has the DNA TGTGCCAGCAGTTTCCTAGACAGACACAATTCACCCCTCCACTTT.

The chain couples TRBV7-8 to TRBJ2-2, with D possibly TRBD1 on 6 matching bases. The CDR3 consists of 15 residues. In germline, CDR1 is SGHVS, CDR2 FQNEAQ. The V gene lost 5 bases and the J gene lost 1 base, with 11 bases spanning the gap. The CDR3 DNA is TGTGCCAGCAGCCCCAGGGGTGTGAACACCGGGGAGCTGTTTTTT. Protein sequence: CASSPRGVNTGELFF.

The genes are TRBV5-6 and TRBJ1-4; D remains unclear. Between the trimmed V and J ends, which lost 0 bases and 4 bases, there was a span of 10 bases. This CDR3 comprises 15 residues. Germline CDR1 SGHDT, CDR2 YYEEEE. The DNA of the CDR3 is TGTGCCAGCAGCTTGGTTAGTAACCGTAATGAAAAACTGTTTTTT. Amino acid sequence: CASSLVSNRNEKLFF.

This clone occurred a few times. J is TRBJ1-3 and V is TRBV6-5, with D uncertain. CDR3 size: 15 residues. Germline CDR1 is MNHEY and CDR2 is SVGAGI. V lost 0 bases and J 4 bases, leaving 10 bases between the germline ends. CDR3 protein: CASSYSMVGGNTIYF. The CDR3 bases are TGTGCCAGCAGTTACTCGATGGTAGGCGGAAACACCATATATTTT.